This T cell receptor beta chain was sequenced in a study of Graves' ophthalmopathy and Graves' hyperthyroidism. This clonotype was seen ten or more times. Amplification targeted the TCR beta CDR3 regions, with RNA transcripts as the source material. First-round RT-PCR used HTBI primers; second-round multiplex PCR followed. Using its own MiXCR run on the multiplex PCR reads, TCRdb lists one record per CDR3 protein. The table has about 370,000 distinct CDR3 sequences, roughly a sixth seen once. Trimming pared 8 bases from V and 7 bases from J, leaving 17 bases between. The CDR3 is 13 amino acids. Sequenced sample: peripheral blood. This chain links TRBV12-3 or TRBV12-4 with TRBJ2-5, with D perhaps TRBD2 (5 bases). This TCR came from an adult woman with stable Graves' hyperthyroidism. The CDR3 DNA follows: TGTGCCAGCTGTGGACTCGACCTGGGGACCCAGTACTTC. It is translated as CASCGLDLGTQYF.